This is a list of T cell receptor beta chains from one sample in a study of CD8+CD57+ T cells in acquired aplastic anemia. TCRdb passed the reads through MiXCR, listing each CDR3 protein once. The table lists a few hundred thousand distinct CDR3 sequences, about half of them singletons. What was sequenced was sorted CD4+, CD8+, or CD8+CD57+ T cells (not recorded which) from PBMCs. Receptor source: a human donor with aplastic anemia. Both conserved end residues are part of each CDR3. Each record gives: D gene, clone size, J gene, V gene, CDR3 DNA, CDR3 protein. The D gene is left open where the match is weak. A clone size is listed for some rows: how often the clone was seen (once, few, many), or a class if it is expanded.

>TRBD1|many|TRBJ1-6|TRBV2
TGTGCCAGCAGTGACGGGACAGGAGTACGACCCCTCCACTTT
CASSDGTGVRPLHF
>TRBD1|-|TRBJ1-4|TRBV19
TGTGCCAGTAGTGTCGGGACAGGGAGGGATGAAAAACTGTTTTTT
CASSVGTGRDEKLFF
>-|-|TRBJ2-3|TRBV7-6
TGTGCCAGCAGGGGGACACGTGCTAGCACAGATACGCAGTATTTT
CASRGTRASTDTQYF
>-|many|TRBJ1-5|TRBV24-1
TGTGCCACCAGTGGAAGAAGCAATCAGCCCCAGCATTTT
CATSGRSNQPQHF
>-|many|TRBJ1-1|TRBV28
TGTGCCAGCAGTCCGCCCCGAACCACTGAAGCTTTCTTT
CASSPPRTTEAFF
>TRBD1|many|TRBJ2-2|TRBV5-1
TGCGCCAGCAGCTTGTATGTCGGACAGGGGGACACCGGGGAGCTGTTTTTT
CASSLYVGQGDTGELFF
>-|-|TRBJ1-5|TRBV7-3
-
CASSFYICSGAGGNQPQHF
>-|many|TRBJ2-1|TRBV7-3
TGTGCCAGCAGCTTAGCCAGCGGAAATCACAATGAGCAGTTCTTC
CASSLASGNHNEQFF
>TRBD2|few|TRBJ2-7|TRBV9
TGTGCCAGCAGCGCATCACTAGCGGACGAGCAGTACTTC
CASSASLADEQYF
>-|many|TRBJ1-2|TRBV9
TGTGCCAGCAGCACGGGGACCCTACAAACGCGTGGCTACACCTTC
CASSTGTLQTRGYTF
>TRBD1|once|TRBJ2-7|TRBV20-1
TGCAGTGCTAGTTACAGGGGGCAAGAGCAGTACTTC
CSASYRGQEQYF
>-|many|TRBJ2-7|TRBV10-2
TGCGCCAGCATCCAGAGAAGGGGGGGTAACGAGCAGCACTTC
CASIQRRGGNEQHF
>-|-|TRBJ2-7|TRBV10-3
TGTGCCATCAGTGAGCTCCAGGGTGCCTCCTACGAGCAGTACTTC
CAISELQGASYEQYF
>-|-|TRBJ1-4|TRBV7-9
TGTGCCAGCAGCTTAGGTGAAGGGGCCTTTGGAAAACTGTTTTTT
CASSLGEGAFGKLFF
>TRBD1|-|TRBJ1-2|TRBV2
TGTGCCAGCTCACCCGAAATGACAGGGAGTGACTATGGCTACACCTTC
CASSPEMTGSDYGYTF
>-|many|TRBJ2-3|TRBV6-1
TGTGCCAGCAGTTATCGGGACTCTCGGGGCCTAACAGATACGCAGTATTTT
CASSYRDSRGLTDTQYF
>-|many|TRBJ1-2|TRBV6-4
TGTGCCAGCAGACGGGACTCCCGGAACTATGGCTACACCTTC
CASRRDSRNYGYTF
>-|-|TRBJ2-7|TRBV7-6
TGTGCCAGCAGCCGAGACATGTTCTACGAGCAGTACTTC
CASSRDMFYEQYF
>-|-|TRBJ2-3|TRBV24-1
TGTGCCACCAGTGATTACCCAGGGGGGGATACGCAGTATTTT
CATSDYPGGDTQYF
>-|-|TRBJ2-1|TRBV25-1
TGTGCCAGCAGCTACGGACAGAGTAGCTCCTACAATGAGCAGTTCTTC
CASSYGQSSSYNEQFF
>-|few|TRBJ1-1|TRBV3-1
TGTGCCGTCCAGGGGTTCACTGAAGCTTTCTTT
CAVQGFTEAFF
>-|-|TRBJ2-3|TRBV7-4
TGTGCCAGCAGCCCTCAAGGGGCGGCGGGAGATACGCAGTATTTT
CASSPQGAAGDTQYF
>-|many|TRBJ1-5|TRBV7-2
TGTGCCAGCAGCTTAGTAGGTGGGTTGGTTACTAGCAATCAGCCCCAGCATTTT
CASSLVGGLVTSNQPQHF
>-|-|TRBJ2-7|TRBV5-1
TGCGCCAGCAGCGGAAGGGCTTTCGGGCGAGGCTACGAGCAGTACTTC
CASSGRAFGRGYEQYF
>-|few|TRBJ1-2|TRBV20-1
TGCAGTGCTAGAGATCAGGGAGACGGCTACACCTTC
CSARDQGDGYTF